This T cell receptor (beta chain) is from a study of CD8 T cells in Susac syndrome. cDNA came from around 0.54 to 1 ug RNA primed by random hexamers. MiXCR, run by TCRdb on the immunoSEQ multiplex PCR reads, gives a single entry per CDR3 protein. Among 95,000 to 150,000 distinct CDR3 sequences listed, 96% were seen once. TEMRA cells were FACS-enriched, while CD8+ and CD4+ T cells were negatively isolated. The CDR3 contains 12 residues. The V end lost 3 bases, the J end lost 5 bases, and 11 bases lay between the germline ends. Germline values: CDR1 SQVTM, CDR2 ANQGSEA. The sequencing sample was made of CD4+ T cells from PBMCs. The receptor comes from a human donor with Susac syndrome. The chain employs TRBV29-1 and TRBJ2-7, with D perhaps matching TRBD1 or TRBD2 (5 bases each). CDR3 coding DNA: TGCAGCGTTGATCGGGGCGGCAACGAGCAGTACTTC. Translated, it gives CSVDRGGNEQYF.